The T cell receptor beta chain under discussion was sequenced for a study of blood T cell repertoires in COVID-19. Study details: Sources were T cells, B-cell-depleted T cells, or PBMCs; the material itself was cDNA or gDNA.

V was clipped by 4 bases and J by 5 bases; unmatched bases: 11. CDR1 is SGHRS and CDR2 is YFSETQ in the germline V gene. The CDR3 is made up of 15 amino acids. The repertoire was sequenced with immunoSEQ multiplex PCR; TCRdb's copy has only in-frame clones and lacks some. Among about 180,000 clones, 89% were seen once, and the ten largest hold about 2.1%. This clone came up once. Clinical histories supplied by participants themselves formed the basis of cohort assignment. Sequenced sample: PBMCs or T cells enriched from blood (not recorded which). The source of this sequence is a woman between 35 and 50 years old with acute COVID-19. The chain couples TRBV5-1 to TRBJ1-1; 7 bases are a match to TRBD1. Here the CDR3 reads CASSIYTTGSTEAFF. CDR3 sequence (DNA): TGCGCCAGCAGCATTTATACGACAGGGAGTACTGAAGCTTTCTTT.